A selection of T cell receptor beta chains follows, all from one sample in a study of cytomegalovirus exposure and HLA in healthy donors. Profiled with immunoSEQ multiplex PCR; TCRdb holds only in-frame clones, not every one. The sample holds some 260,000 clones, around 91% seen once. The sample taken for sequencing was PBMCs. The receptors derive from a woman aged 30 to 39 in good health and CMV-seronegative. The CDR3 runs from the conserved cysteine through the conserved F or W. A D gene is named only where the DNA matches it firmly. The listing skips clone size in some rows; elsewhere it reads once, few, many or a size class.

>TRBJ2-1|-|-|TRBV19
TGTGCCAGTAGTATAGGGGTCGATGAGCAGTTCTTC
CASSIGVDEQFF
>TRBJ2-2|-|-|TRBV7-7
TGTGCCAGCAGCGACTTTAACACCGGGGAGCTGTTTTTT
CASSDFNTGELFF
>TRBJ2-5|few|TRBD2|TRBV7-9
TGTGCCAGCAGCTTAGCGGTTTTGGGAGGGCAAGAGACCCAGTACTTC
CASSLAVLGGQETQYF
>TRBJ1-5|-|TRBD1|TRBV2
TGTGCCAGCAGCCAGGACAGGGCAGCTAGTCAGCCCCAGCATTTT
CASSQDRAASQPQHF
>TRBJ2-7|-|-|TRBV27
TGTGCCAGCAGGAGACCCAGGGGTGGAGAGCAGTACTTC
CASRRPRGGEQYF
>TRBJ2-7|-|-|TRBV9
TGTGCCAGTAGTAGAGGGCATTCCTACGAGCAGTACTTC
CASSRGHSYEQYF
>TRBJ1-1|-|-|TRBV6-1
TGTGCCAGCAGTGACCACGGTGTCAGGGGGAACACTGAAGCTTTCTTT
CASSDHGVRGNTEAFF
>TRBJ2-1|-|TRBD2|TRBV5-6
TGTGCCAGCATCTGGACTAGCGGGAATGAGCAGTTCTTC
CASIWTSGNEQFF
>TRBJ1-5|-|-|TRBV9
TGTGCCAGTGGGGGGATAAGCAATCAGCCCCAGCATTTT
CASGGISNQPQHF
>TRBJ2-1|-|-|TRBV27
TGTGCCAGCAGTTTCATTTCCCACTGGACAGACTACAATGAGCAGTTCTTC
CASSFISHWTDYNEQFF
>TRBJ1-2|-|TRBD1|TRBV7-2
TGTGCCAGCAGACCTCGGGACAGTTTTGGGTATGGCTACACCTTC
CASRPRDSFGYGYTF
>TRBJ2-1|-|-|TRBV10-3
TGTGCCATCAGTGAGTGGGGGACTCCCAGCAATGAGCAGTTCTTC
CAISEWGTPSNEQFF
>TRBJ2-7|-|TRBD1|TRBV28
TGTGCCAGCAGCCCAACAGGGGTGGCCTACGAGCAGTACTTC
CASSPTGVAYEQYF
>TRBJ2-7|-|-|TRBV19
TGTGCCAGTAGTATGGGGACTCTAGCCCTGGGCTCCGAGCAGTACTTC
CASSMGTLALGSEQYF
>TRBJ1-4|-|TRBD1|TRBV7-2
TGTGCCAGCAGCTTCCGGGACAGGGGTGAAAGAAGTGAAAAACTGTTTTTT
CASSFRDRGERSEKLFF
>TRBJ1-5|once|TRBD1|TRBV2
TGTGCCAGCAGTGAAGAGAGGGGGCAAGGGCAGCCCCAGCATTTT
CASSEERGQGQPQHF
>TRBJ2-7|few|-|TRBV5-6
TGTGCCAGCAGCCGGACTTCCTACGAGCAGTACTTC
CASSRTSYEQYF
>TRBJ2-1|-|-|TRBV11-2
TGTGCCAGCAGCTTGGCTCCTACGGGGTACAATGAGCAGTTCTTC
CASSLAPTGYNEQFF
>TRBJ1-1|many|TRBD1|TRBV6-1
TGTGCCAGCAGTGAAGGTTTGACAGGGTACGTTATCACTGAAGCTTTCTTT
CASSEGLTGYVITEAFF
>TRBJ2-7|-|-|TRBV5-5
TGTGCCAGCAGCTTGGTGGTAACGGGATACGAGCAGTACTTC
CASSLVVTGYEQYF
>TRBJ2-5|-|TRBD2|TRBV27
TGTGCCAGCCAACCGCTAGCGGGAGGGCCTAAGAGTTCCGAGACCCAGTACTTC
CASQPLAGGPKSSETQYF
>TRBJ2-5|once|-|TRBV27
TGTGCCAGCAGTTTTCAGGGACAAGAGACCCAGTACTTC
CASSFQGQETQYF
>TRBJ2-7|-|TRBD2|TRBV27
TGTGCCAGCAGTTTGACTAGCGGGAGTGGCGAGCAGTACTTC
CASSLTSGSGEQYF
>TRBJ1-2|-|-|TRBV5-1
TGCGCCAGCAGCTTGGCAACAGGGAAAGATGGCTACACCTTC
CASSLATGKDGYTF
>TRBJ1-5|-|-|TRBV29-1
TGCAGCGTTGCCGACGGGGCGGGCAGCAATCAGCCCCAGCATTTT
CSVADGAGSNQPQHF
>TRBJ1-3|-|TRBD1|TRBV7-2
TGTGCCTGCTCGACAGGGCCCTCTGGAAACACCATATATTTT
CACSTGPSGNTIYF
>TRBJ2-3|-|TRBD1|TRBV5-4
TGTGCCAGCAGCACGGGACAGGGAAGATTCGATACGCAGTATTTT
CASSTGQGRFDTQYF
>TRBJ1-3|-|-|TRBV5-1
TGCGCCAGCAGCTTCAACTCTGGAAACACCATATATTTT
CASSFNSGNTIYF
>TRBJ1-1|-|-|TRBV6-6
TGTGCCAGCAGTTACTCGGTAAAGACACTGAACACTGAAGCTTTCTTT
CASSYSVKTLNTEAFF
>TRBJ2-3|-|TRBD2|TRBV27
TGTGCCAGCAGGCGGGAGGGCACAGATACGCAGTATTTT
CASRREGTDTQYF
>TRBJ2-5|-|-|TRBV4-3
TGCGCCAGCAGCCAAGACGTATGGTCCCCACAAGAGACCCAGTACTTC
CASSQDVWSPQETQYF
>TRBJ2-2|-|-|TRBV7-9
TGTGCCAGCAGCGCGTCGAACACCGGGGAGCTGTTTTTT
CASSASNTGELFF
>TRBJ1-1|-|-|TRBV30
TGTGCCTGGGATAAATCTGAAGCTTTCTTT
CAWDKSEAFF
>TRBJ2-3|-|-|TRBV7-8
TGTGCCAGCAGCTTAGACAGGGCAGATACGCAGTATTTT
CASSLDRADTQYF
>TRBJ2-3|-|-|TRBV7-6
TGTGCCAGCAGCTCCTCACTTTTAACTAACCCAGATACGCAGTATTTT
CASSSSLLTNPDTQYF
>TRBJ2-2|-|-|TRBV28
TGTGCCACTACGGGGACACGGAACACCGGGGAGCTGTTTTTT
CATTGTRNTGELFF
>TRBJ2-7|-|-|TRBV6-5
TGTGTTAGTTCCGGGGCCACCTACGAGCAGTACTTC
CVSSGATYEQYF
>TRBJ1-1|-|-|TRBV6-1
TGTGCCAGCAGTGATAAACTAGGCTGGAACACTGAAGCTTTCTTT
CASSDKLGWNTEAFF
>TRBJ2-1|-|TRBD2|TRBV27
TGTGCCAGCGGGGGCTCGACTAGCGGGAGGGCAGGTTACAATGAGCAGTTCTTC
CASGGSTSGRAGYNEQFF
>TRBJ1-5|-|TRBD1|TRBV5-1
TGCGCCAGCAGCTCAGGACAGGCCAATCAGCCCCAGCATTTT
CASSSGQANQPQHF
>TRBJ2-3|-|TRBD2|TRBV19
TGTGCCAGTAGTGTGACTAGCGGGAGAGTCGATACGCAGTATTTT
CASSVTSGRVDTQYF
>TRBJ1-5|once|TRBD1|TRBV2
TGTGCCAGCAGAGGGACAGGGGGCCCCAATCAGCCCCAGCATTTT
CASRGTGGPNQPQHF
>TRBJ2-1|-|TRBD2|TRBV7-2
TGTGCCAGCAGCTTAGAATCGGGACTAGCTCCCTACAATGAGCAGTTCTTC
CASSLESGLAPYNEQFF
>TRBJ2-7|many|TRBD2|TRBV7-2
TGTGCCAGCAGCTTAGTAGGCGGGAGGAGCTCCTACGAGCAGTACTTC
CASSLVGGRSSYEQYF
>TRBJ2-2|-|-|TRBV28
TGTGCCAGCAGAAACCCGGGGGGCAGGAACACCGGGGAGCTGTTTTTT
CASRNPGGRNTGELFF